This T cell receptor beta chain originates from a study of breast tumors, draining lymph nodes, adjacent tissues (TCRdb year 2016). As for the study more broadly: The study compared TCR beta repertoires across tumor, adjacent nontumor tissue and axillary lymph nodes from breast cancer patients. The study aimed to assess the relationships and possible T-cell exchange between tumor, surrounding tissue and draining lymph node repertoires in human breast cancer. The study at large found these results: Tumors showed preferential V and J gene usage, and their T-cell repertoire diversity fell below that of lymph nodes yet above that of nontumor tissue. Tumor and nontumor tissue repertoires were significantly more similar in luminal-like than in basal-like breast cancer. Rather than being directly demonstrated, the conclusion that tumor T cells originate in lymph nodes was presented as consistent with a hypothesis. A scenario in which most tumor T cells derive from the lymph node and then expand within tumor tissue was judged to be consistent with the data.

Lymph node samples were obtained from the axillary draining lymph nodes of breast cancer patients. This clonotype was seen at least ten times. Its antigen remains unidentified. No base qualities exist here, and no much larger clone lies one base off it. Sequencing used an Illumina HiSeq 2000. Multiplex PCR amplification was used to build the TCR beta chain libraries. The amplified TCR beta chain products were analyzed by high-throughput sequencing. TCRdb ran its own pipeline on the public reads, namely fastp trimming at Q25 and MiXCR clone calling, and kept in-frame beta chains. CDR3 protein duplicates are merged, each entry listing the most common genes and DNA. The sample contains about 200,000 distinct CDR3 sequences, roughly 29% of them found a single time. The ten most abundant clones make up roughly 4.3% of the sample. From the cysteine up to the phenylalanine, the CDR3 has a length of 13 residues. The retained sequence is limited to the CDR3, 39 bases, with the frame set at the first base. Trimming costs V 6 bases and J 7 bases, and their ends lie 16 bases apart. Via the germline V gene (reference sequence), CDR1 is DFQATT and CDR2 SNEGSKA.

The TCR sequence derives from a female donor with breast cancer. Some clones in this sample may be carry-over from other donors' samples. Sequenced material: axillary lymph node tissue. The sequence links TRBV20-1 to TRBJ2-1; a tentative D call is TRBD2 (5 bases match). The DNA sequence is TGCAGTGCATTAGGGAGTGCAGGTAATGAGCAGTTCTTC. This sequence encodes CSALGSAGNEQFF.